One and the same sample provided the 7 T cell receptor beta chains below, sequenced in a study of T cells in Graves' hyperthyroidism and ophthalmopathy. Template material for amplifying TCR beta CDR3 regions consisted of RNA transcripts. TCR CDR3 underwent first-round RT-PCR with the HTBI primer set. TCRdb processed the multiplex PCR reads anew with MiXCR; each CDR3 protein has one entry. The top ten clones hold about 9% of a sample with roughly 800,000 distinct CDR3 sequences, roughly 37% of them seen once. The material sequenced was blood. These receptor sequences come from a man aged 18 to 30 with Graves' hyperthyroidism.

This clonotype has at least ten counts. CDR3 bases: TGCAGCGTTCACAGGGAATGGACCACTGAAGCTTTCTTT. It codes for CSVHREWTTEAFF. V and J are TRBV29-1 and TRBJ1-1, with a possible D match to TRBD1 (6 bases). From germline, CDR1 is SQVTM and CDR2 ANQGSEA. This CDR3 spans 13 amino acids. The ends were cut back, 5 bases at V and 4 bases at J, with 14 bases in the middle.

The rearrangement uses TRBV12-3 or TRBV12-4 and TRBJ2-5; TRBD2 might be the D (6 bases). This CDR3 is 14 amino acids long. V lost 6 bases and J 1 base, leaving 12 bases between the germline ends. CDR3 in DNA: TGTGCCAGCAGGCCTGGAGGGCCCCAAGAGACCCAGTACTTC. Residues: CASRPGGPQETQYF.

This clonotype was recorded at least ten times. The chain carries TRBV13 and TRBJ2-5; D remains ambiguous. Trimming stripped 5 bases from V and 6 bases from J, with 22 bases between. The CDR3 is 16 residues long. CDR1 PRHDT and CDR2 FYEKMQ come from the germline V gene (reference sequence). The CDR3 here is CASSPMLAQPPKTQYF. For the CDR3, the DNA is TGTGCCAGCAGCCCCATGTTGGCCCAGCCTCCCAAGACCCAGTACTTC.

This clonotype was detected many times. The chain combines TRBV2 with TRBJ2-5; 8 bases map to TRBD2. Germline CDR1 is SNHLY and CDR2 is FYNNEI. V gave up 9 bases and J gave up 5 bases; unmatched junction bases: 5. The CDR3 is 12 residues long. CDR3 bases: TGTGCCAGTCTTAGCGGGGTGGAGACCCAGTACTTC. Translated: CASLSGVETQYF.

In this sample, this clonotype turned up once. A read error is possible here, since a much larger clone lies one base away. The chain has TRBV10-3 and TRBJ2-6, with D unresolved. Germline CDR1 is ENHRY and CDR2 is SYGVKD. This CDR3 region has 15 residues. DNA of the CDR3: TGTGCCATCAGTGAGCCCCTCTCTGAGGCCAACGTCCTGACTTTC. The encoded protein is CAISEPLSEANVLTF.

J is TRBJ2-7 and V is TRBV7-9; D not certain. CDR1 SEHNR and CDR2 FQNEAQ come from the germline V gene (reference sequence). There are 13 residues in the CDR3. The V gene lost 5 bases and the J gene lost 3 bases, with 11 bases spanning the gap. The CDR3 DNA follows: TGTGCCAGCAGCCGTACAGACGACTACGAGCAGTACTTC. Translation gives CASSRTDDYEQYF.

About this clonotype itself: The junction differs from germline at one of its ends, possibly a read error. V usage is TRBV12-3 or TRBV12-4 and J usage is TRBJ2-7; D might be TRBD1 or TRBD2, each matching 5 bases. The CDR3 is 16 amino acids. CDR3 loop: CASSSPEGWTNYGQYF. The CDR3 DNA is TGTGCCAGCAGTTCCCCCGAGGGCTGGACAAACTACGGGCAGTACTTC.